This T cell receptor (beta chain) was sequenced for a study of blood T cell repertoires in COVID-19. The ends lost 6 bases at V and 12 bases at J; junction bases unmatched: 8. This CDR3 has 12 amino acids. As originally analysed: Nucleated cell number was recorded as an estimate derived from reference gene primer amplification. Profiling relied on immunoSEQ multiplex PCR, and the TCRdb table lists in-frame clones only, not all of them. V and J calls and clone size are copied from that table; D and trimming were computed from the DNA. The data show more than 20,000 clones, with around 86% seen just once and roughly 24% held by the top ten.

Sequenced sample: peripheral blood. The chain has TRBV12-3 or TRBV12-4 and TRBJ2-1; 7 nucleotides align to TRBD2. The sequence came from a human donor with active COVID-19. The donor label of this sample is uncertain. The CDR3 nucleotides are TGTGCCAGCAGCCTCACTAGCGCCGGGCAGTTCTTC. Its protein is CASSLTSAGQFF.